These T cell receptor beta chains were read from a single sample in a study of blood T cell repertoires in COVID-19. Here immunoSEQ multiplex PCR was the method, and the copy in TCRdb shows in-frame clones only, minus some. The repertoire includes over 300,000 clones, 86% of them detected once, and more than 9% sits in the top ten. Material: PBMCs or T cells enriched from blood (not recorded which). The source of these receptors is a woman aged 18-30 years who had recovered from COVID-19. Both conserved end residues are part of each CDR3. D genes are given only for firm matches. Expanded clones are given a class, and other clones once, few, many or no size at all.

V	size	J	D	DNA	CDR3
TRBV19	-	TRBJ2-7	-	TGTGCCAGTAGTATCTTTGCGGCTTCCTACGAGCAGTACTTC	CASSIFAASYEQYF
TRBV7-9	-	TRBJ1-5	-	TGTGCCAGCAGCTCAGGGGAGTTGGATCAGCCCCAGCATTTT	CASSSGELDQPQHF
TRBV7-9	-	TRBJ1-1	-	TGTGCCAGCAGACCTGGGGCTGGGGACACTGAAGCTTTCTTT	CASRPGAGDTEAFF
TRBV5-3	-	TRBJ1-3	TRBD1	TGTGCCAGAACCGATTATCCGGGACAGGGGGCATGCACCATATATTTT	CARTDYPGQGACTIYF
TRBV6-5	-	TRBJ1-1	-	TGTGCCAGCAGAATACAGGCTGGTGGTGAAGCTTTCTTT	CASRIQAGGEAFF
TRBV7-2	once	TRBJ1-5	-	TGTGCCAGCAGCTTAGCATCAGGGAACGGCGGGCCCCAGCATTTT	CASSLASGNGGPQHF
TRBV2	-	TRBJ1-2	-	TGTGCCAGCAGTGAAGGCAAGGGGTTGGGCTATGGCTACACCTTC	CASSEGKGLGYGYTF
TRBV7-8	-	TRBJ2-1	-	TGTGCCAGCAGCTTAGGAAGGCTAGCGCGGGCTGGGGAGCAGTTCTTC	CASSLGRLARAGEQFF
TRBV10-3	-	TRBJ1-4	TRBD1	TGTGCCATCAGTGAGTCTAGGTCAGGGGGAAGAGCTAATGAAAAACTGTTTTTT	CAISESRSGGRANEKLFF
TRBV24-1	few	TRBJ2-3	TRBD1	TGTGCCACCAGTGATTTTGACAGGGGGCTAAGAAATTTT	CATSDFDRGLRNF
TRBV19	-	TRBJ1-1	-	TGTGCCAGTAGTATAGATCCGTACACTGAAGCTTTCTTT	CASSIDPYTEAFF
TRBV20-1	-	TRBJ1-3	-	TGCAGTGCTAGAGTTGGGGAGTCCATATATTTT	CSARVGESIYF
TRBV7-3	-	TRBJ1-1	-	TGTGCCAGCAGCTTAACTCAGGCGAGCACTGAAGCTTTCTTT	CASSLTQASTEAFF
TRBV10-3	few	TRBJ2-7	-	TGTGCCATCAAGGGTCAGGGCTACGAGCAGTACTTC	CAIKGQGYEQYF
TRBV11-2	-	TRBJ2-3	TRBD1	TGTGCCAGCAGCTCCCTAAGACAGGGGGGAGATACGCAGTATTTT	CASSSLRQGGDTQYF
TRBV7-3	-	TRBJ2-1	TRBD2	TGTGCCAGCAGCTTAAACAGAGGCGGGAGATATGATGATGAGCAGTTCTTC	CASSLNRGGRYDDEQFF
TRBV3-1/TRBV3-2	-	TRBJ2-1	-	TGTGCCAGCAGCCAAGATCGGGGCAATGAGCAGTTCTTC	CASSQDRGNEQFF
TRBV12-3/TRBV12-4	-	TRBJ1-2	-	TGTGCCAGCAGTTTGATGGAGAACTATGGCTACACCTTC	CASSLMENYGYTF
TRBV19	-	TRBJ2-2	TRBD1	TGTGCCAGTAGACGACAGGGGCTGGACGGGGAGCTGTTTTTT	CASRRQGLDGELFF
TRBV19	-	TRBJ2-5	-	TGTGCCAGTAGATCCCCAGGGGTCGAGACCCAGTACTTC	CASRSPGVETQYF
TRBV3-1/TRBV3-2	-	TRBJ1-2	TRBD1	TGTGCCAGCAGCCAAGATCGGGGGACAGGTCCTCAAATCAACTATGGCTACACCTTC	CASSQDRGTGPQINYGYTF
TRBV6-5	-	TRBJ2-3	TRBD1	TGTGCCAGCAGTTCGGGACAGTGGGACACAGATACGCAGTATTTT	CASSSGQWDTDTQYF
TRBV12-3/TRBV12-4	many	TRBJ1-1	-	TGTGCCAGCAGTTTACGGAACACTGAAGCTTTCTTT	CASSLRNTEAFF
TRBV7-3	-	TRBJ1-4	-	TGTGCCAGCAGCTTACACTCCTTTCCGACAGGCGGAAATGAAAAACTGTTTTTT	CASSLHSFPTGGNEKLFF
TRBV11-2	-	TRBJ1-1	-	TGTGCCAGCAGCATAGGTCAGGGTCGGGCTTTCTTT	CASSIGQGRAFF
TRBV4-2	few	TRBJ1-6	TRBD1	TGTGCCAGCAATGAGGGACAGGGACATAATTCACCCCTCCACTTT	CASNEGQGHNSPLHF
TRBV4-1	-	TRBJ1-2	TRBD1	TGCGCCAGCAGCCAAGAAAGGACAGGGACTTTCGGCTACACCTTC	CASSQERTGTFGYTF
TRBV10-2	-	TRBJ1-2	TRBD1	TGCGCCAGCAGTGACCTTGGACAGGGGAAAGGCTACACCTTC	CASSDLGQGKGYTF
TRBV5-8	-	TRBJ1-2	-	TGTGCCAGCAGCTTGGAACGGACAAACTACTATGGCTACACCTTC	CASSLERTNYYGYTF
TRBV5-4	-	TRBJ2-7	-	TGTGCCAGCAGCTACATGACTAGTTCCGAGCAGTACTTC	CASSYMTSSEQYF
TRBV27	-	TRBJ1-1	TRBD1	TGTGCCAGCAGTTTAAGTCGACAGGGTTCCACTGAAGCTTTCTTT	CASSLSRQGSTEAFF
TRBV10-1	-	TRBJ2-2	TRBD2	TGCGCCAGCAGTGACGGCGGTAGCGGGGGGCCAGACACCGGGGAGCTGTTTTTT	CASSDGGSGGPDTGELFF
TRBV28	-	TRBJ1-5	-	TGTGCCAGCAGAGGAGGGTGGCGGCCCCAGCATTTT	CASRGGWRPQHF
TRBV3-1/TRBV3-2	-	TRBJ2-5	-	TGTGCCAGCAGCCACGTGGAGACCCAGTACTTC	CASSHVETQYF
TRBV2	-	TRBJ2-5	TRBD1	TGTGCCAGCAACGACAGGGGGGTAGAGACCCAGTACTTC	CASNDRGVETQYF
TRBV2	-	TRBJ1-1	TRBD1	TGTGCCAGCCGAGACAGGGGGCCCGAAGCTTTCTTT	CASRDRGPEAFF
TRBV5-1	-	TRBJ2-1	TRBD2	TGCGCCAGCAGCTTTCTAGCGGGTTCCTACAATGAGCAGTTCTTC	CASSFLAGSYNEQFF
TRBV4-1	-	TRBJ2-3	-	TGCGCCAGCAGCCAAGATCAGGGAGATACGCAGTATTTT	CASSQDQGDTQYF
TRBV11-2	-	TRBJ2-1	TRBD1	TGTGCCAGCAGCTTGGGACAGGGCGGGAAGTATGGTCGGTTCTTC	CASSLGQGGKYGRFF
TRBV6-1	-	TRBJ1-2	-	TGTGCCAGCAGTGAAGACAGAACTTACTATGGCTACACCTTC	CASSEDRTYYGYTF
TRBV28	-	TRBJ2-7	TRBD1	TGTGCCAGCAGCCTCACCGGGACAGGGCAATACGAGCAGTACTTC	CASSLTGTGQYEQYF
TRBV9	-	TRBJ1-5	-	TGTGCCAGCGGGCCCGACCCTAGCAATCAGCCCCAGCATTTT	CASGPDPSNQPQHF
TRBV2	-	TRBJ2-2	-	TGTGCCAGCCGGGGGGCCAACACCGGGGAGCTGTTTTTT	CASRGANTGELFF
TRBV19	-	TRBJ2-2	-	TGTGCCAGTAGTATAGAAAGCTCGAACACCGGGGAGCTGTTTTTT	CASSIESSNTGELFF
TRBV7-9	-	TRBJ1-1	TRBD1	TGTGCCAGCAGGGATCACAGGGGCGATAACACTGAAGCTTTCTTT	CASRDHRGDNTEAFF
TRBV28	once	TRBJ1-2	-	TGTGCCAGCAGTTTCCCGGGGGGCGGGTATGGCTACACCTTC	CASSFPGGGYGYTF
TRBV29-1	-	TRBJ2-1	-	TGCAGCGTTGAACATTTGCGGGAAAATGAGCAGTTCTTC	CSVEHLRENEQFF
TRBV6-5	-	TRBJ2-7	TRBD2	TGTGCCAGCAGTACCGGGGGGGTACGCTACGAGCAGTACTTC	CASSTGGVRYEQYF
TRBV24-1	-	TRBJ1-5	-	TGTGCCACCAGTGACCCCCGGGACATCGGTCAGCCCCAGCATTTT	CATSDPRDIGQPQHF
TRBV7-8	-	TRBJ2-3	-	TGTGCCAGCAGCTTAGGTGACTACCCTGGGGATACGCAGTATTTT	CASSLGDYPGDTQYF
TRBV6-5	-	TRBJ1-2	TRBD1	TGTGCCAGCAGTTACCGTGGGGACAGGGACCATTATGGCTACACCTTC	CASSYRGDRDHYGYTF
TRBV28	few	TRBJ1-5	-	TGTGCCAGCAGTTTCGAGGGGGATAGCAATCAGCCCCAGCATTTT	CASSFEGDSNQPQHF
TRBV30	-	TRBJ1-2	-	TGTGCCTGGGGTTGGGGCGCGAGAGGCTACACCTTC	CAWGWGARGYTF
TRBV30	-	TRBJ1-1	-	TGTGCCTGGAGTGTAACGGGGACTGAAGCTTTCTTT	CAWSVTGTEAFF
TRBV24-1	-	TRBJ1-1	TRBD1	TGTGCCACCAGCCCGGGACAGAAGAACACTGAAGCTTTCTTT	CATSPGQKNTEAFF
TRBV7-7	-	TRBJ2-1	-	TGTGCCAGCAGCTTAGTGTGGACATTCTGTAAGATAGCCTACAATGAGCAGTTCTTC	CASSLVWTFCKIAYNEQFF